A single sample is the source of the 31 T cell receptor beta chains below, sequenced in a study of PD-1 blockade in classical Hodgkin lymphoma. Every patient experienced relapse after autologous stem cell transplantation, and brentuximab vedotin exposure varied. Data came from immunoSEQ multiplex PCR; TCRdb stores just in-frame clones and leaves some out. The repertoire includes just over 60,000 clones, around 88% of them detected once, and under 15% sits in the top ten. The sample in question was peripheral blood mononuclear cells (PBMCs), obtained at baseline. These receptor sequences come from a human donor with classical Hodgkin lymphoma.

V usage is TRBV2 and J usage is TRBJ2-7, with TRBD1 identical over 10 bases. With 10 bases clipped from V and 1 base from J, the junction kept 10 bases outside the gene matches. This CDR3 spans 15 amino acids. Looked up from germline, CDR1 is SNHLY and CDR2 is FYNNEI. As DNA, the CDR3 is TGTGCCACTAACCCGCCGGGACAGGGGTCCTACGAGCAGTACTTC. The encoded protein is CATNPPGQGSYEQYF.

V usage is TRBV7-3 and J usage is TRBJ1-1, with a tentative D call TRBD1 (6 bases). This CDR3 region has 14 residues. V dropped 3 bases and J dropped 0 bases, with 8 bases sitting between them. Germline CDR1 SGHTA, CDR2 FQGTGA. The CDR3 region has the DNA TGTGCCAGCAGCTTGGGACACTTGAACACTGAAGCTTTCTTT. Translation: CASSLGHLNTEAFF.

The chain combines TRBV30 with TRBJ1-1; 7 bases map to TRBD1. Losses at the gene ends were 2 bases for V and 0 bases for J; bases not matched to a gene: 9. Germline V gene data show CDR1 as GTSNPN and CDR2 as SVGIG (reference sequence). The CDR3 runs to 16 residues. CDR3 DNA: TGTGCCTGGAGTAACAATTACAGGGGAGTGAACACTGAAGCTTTCTTT. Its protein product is CAWSNNYRGVNTEAFF.

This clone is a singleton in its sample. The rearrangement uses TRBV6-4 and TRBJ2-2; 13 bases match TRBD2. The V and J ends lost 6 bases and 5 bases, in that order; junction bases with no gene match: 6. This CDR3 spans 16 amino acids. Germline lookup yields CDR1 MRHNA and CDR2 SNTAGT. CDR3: CASSGLAGVKTGELFF. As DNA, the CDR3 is TGTGCCAGCAGCGGACTAGCGGGGGTTAAGACCGGGGAGCTGTTTTTT.

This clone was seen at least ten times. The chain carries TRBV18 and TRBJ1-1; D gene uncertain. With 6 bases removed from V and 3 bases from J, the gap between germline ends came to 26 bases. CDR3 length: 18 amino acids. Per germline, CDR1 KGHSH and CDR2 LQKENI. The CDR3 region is CASSPIWQFLKVDTEAFF. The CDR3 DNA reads TGTGCCAGCTCGCCGATCTGGCAGTTCCTCAAGGTGGACACTGAAGCTTTCTTT. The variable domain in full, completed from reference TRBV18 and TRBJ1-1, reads NAGVMQNPRHLVRRRGQEARLRCSPMKGHSHVYWYRQLPEEGLKFMVYLQKENIIDESGMPKERFSAEFPKEGPSILRIQQVVRGDSAAYFCASSPIWQFLKVDTEAFFGQGTRLTVV.

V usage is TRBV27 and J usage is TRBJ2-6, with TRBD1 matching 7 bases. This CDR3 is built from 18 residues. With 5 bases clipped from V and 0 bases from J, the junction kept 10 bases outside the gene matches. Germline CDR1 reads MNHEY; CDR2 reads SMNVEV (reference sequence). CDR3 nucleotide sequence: TGTGCCAGCAGTAGAGGGACAGTCAGAAGCTCTGGGGCCAACGTCCTGACTTTC. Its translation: CASSRGTVRSSGANVLTF. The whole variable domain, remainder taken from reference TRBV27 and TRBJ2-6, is EAQVTQNPRYLITVTGKKLTVTCSQNMNHEYMSWYRQDPGLGLRQIYYSMNVEVTDKGDVPEGYKVSRKEKRNFPLILESPSPNQTSLYFCASSRGTVRSSGANVLTFGAGSRLTVL.

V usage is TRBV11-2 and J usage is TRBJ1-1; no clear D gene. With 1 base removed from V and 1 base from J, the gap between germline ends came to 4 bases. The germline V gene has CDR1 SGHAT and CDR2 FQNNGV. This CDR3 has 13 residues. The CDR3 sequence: CASSLGGNTEAFF. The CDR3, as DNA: TGTGCCAGCAGCTTAGGGGGGAACACTGAAGCTTTCTTT.

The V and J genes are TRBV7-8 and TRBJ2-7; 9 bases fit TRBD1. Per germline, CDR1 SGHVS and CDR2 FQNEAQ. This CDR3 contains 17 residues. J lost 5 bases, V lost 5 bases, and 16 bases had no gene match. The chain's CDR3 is CASSERRLGQGMDEQYF. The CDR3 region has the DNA TGTGCCAGCAGCGAGCGACGTCTGGGACAGGGAATGGACGAGCAGTACTTC.

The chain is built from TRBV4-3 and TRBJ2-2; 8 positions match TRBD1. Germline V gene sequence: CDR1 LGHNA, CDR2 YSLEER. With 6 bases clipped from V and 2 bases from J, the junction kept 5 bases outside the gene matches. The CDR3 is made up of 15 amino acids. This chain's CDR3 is CASSPGTGNTGELFF. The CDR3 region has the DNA TGCGCCAGCAGTCCCGGGACAGGCAACACCGGGGAGCTGTTTTTT.

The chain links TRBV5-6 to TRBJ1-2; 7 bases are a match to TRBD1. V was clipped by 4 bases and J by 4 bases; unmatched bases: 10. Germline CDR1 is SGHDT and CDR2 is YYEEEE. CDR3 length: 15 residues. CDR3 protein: CASSRRGLRGYGYTF. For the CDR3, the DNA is TGTGCCAGCAGCCGGAGGGGGCTAAGGGGCTATGGCTACACCTTC. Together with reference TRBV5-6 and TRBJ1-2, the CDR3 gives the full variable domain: DAGVTQSPTHLIKTRGQQVTLRCSPKSGHDTVSWYQQALGQGPQFIFQYYEEEERQRGNFPDRFSGHQFPNYSSELNVNALLLGDSALYLCASSRRGLRGYGYTFGSGTRLTVV.

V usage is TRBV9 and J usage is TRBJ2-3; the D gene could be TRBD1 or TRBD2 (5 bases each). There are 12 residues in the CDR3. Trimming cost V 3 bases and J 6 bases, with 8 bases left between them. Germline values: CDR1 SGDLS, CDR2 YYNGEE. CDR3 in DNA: TGTGCCAGCAGCGCCAGGGAGGATACGCAGTATTTT. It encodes CASSAREDTQYF.

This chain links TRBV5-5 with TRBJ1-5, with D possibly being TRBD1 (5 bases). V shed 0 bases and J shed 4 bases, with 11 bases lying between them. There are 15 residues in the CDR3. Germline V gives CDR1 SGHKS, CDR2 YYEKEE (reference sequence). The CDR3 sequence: CASSLDLRGNQPQHF. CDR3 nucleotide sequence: TGTGCCAGCAGCTTGGACCTGCGGGGGAATCAGCCCCAGCATTTT.

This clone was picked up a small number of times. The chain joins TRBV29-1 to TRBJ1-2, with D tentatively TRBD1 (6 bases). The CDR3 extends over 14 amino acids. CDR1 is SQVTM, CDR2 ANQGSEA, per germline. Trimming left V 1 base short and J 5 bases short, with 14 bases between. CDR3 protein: CSVEAGASRYGYTF. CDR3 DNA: TGCAGCGTTGAAGCGGGGGCCTCCAGGTATGGCTACACCTTC.

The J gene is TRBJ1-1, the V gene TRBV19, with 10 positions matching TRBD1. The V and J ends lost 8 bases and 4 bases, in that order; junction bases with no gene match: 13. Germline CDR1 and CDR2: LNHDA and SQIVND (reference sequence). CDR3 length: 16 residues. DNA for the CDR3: TGTGCCAGTGTGGGACAGGGGACGGCGTTGGGCACTGAAGCTTTCTTT. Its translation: CASVGQGTALGTEAFF. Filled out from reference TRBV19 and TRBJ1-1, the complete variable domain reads DGGITQSPKYLFRKEGQNVTLSCEQNLNHDAMYWYRQDPGQGLRLIYYSQIVNDFQKGDIAEGYSVSREKKESFPLTVTSAQKNPTAFYLCASVGQGTALGTEAFFGQGTRLTVV.

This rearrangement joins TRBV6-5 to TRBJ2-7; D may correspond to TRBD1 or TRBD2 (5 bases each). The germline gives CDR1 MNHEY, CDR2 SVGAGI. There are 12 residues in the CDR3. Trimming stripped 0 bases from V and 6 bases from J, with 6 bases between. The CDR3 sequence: CASSYSRGEQYF. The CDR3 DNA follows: TGTGCCAGCAGTTACTCGAGGGGCGAGCAGTACTTC.

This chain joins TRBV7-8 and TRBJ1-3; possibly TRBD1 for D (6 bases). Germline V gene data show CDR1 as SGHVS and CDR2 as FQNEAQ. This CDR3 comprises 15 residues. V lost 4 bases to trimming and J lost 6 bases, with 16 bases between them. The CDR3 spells CASSSRRGPANTIYF. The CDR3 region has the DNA TGTGCCAGCAGCTCCCGGCGGGGGCCAGCAAACACCATATATTTT.

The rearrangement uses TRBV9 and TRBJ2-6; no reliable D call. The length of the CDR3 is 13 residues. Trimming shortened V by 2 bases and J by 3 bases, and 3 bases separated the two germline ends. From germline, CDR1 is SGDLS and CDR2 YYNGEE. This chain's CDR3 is CASSVHGANVLTF. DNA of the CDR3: TGTGCCAGCAGCGTTCATGGGGCCAACGTCCTGACTTTC.

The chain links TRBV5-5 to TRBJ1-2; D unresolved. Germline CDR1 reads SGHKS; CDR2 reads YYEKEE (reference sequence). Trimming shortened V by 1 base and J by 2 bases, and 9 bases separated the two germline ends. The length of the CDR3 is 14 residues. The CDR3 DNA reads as TGTGCCAGCAGCTTGCTCGGGGAGAACTATGGCTACACCTTC. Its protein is CASSLLGENYGYTF.

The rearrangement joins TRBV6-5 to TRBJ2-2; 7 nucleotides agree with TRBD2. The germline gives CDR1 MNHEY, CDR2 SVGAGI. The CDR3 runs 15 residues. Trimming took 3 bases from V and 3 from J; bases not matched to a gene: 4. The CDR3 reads CASSYVGGYTGELFF. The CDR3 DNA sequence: TGTGCCAGCAGTTATGTGGGGGGGTACACCGGGGAGCTGTTTTTT.

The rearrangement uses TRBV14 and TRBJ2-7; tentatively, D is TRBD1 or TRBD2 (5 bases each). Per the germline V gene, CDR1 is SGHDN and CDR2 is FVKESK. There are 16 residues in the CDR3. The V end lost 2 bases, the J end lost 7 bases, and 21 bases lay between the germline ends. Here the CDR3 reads CASSQFGDLLPQEQYF. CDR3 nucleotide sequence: TGTGCCAGCAGCCAATTCGGGGACCTACTTCCCCAAGAGCAGTACTTC.

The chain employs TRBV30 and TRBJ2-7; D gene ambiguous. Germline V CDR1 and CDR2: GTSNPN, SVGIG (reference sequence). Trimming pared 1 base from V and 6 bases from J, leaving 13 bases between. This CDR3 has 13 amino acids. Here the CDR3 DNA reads TGTGCCTGGAGTGAACATTTGTTTGGCGAGCAGTACTTC. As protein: CAWSEHLFGEQYF.

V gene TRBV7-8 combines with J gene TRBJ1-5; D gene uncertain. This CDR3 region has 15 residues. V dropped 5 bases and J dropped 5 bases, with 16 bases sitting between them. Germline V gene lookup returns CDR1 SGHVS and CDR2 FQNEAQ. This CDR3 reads CASSVLGRTDQPQHF. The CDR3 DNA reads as TGTGCCAGCAGCGTCCTGGGCCGCACCGATCAGCCCCAGCATTTT. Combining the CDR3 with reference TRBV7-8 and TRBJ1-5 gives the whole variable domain GAGVSQSPRYKVAKRGQDVALRCDPISGHVSLFWYQQALGQGPEFLTYFQNEAQLDKSGLPSDRFFAERPEGSVSTLKIQRTQQEDSAVYLCASSVLGRTDQPQHFGDGTRLSIL.

CDR3 amino acids: CASSYYLGGGNTEAFF. The CDR3 nucleotides are TGTGCCAGCAGTTACTACTTAGGAGGGGGAAACACTGAAGCTTTCTTT. This chain connects TRBV6-5 to TRBJ1-1; tentative D call: TRBD1 (6 bases). V was trimmed by 1 base and J by 2 bases, leaving 14 bases between them. CDR3 length equals 16 residues. CDR1 is MNHEY, CDR2 SVGAGI, per germline.

The CDR3 sequence: CASTPRDRGHEQYF. The CDR3 DNA sequence: TGTGCCAGCACCCCCCGGGACAGGGGCCACGAGCAGTACTTC. This sequence joins TRBV2 and TRBJ2-7; 10 nucleotides line up with TRBD1. The J segment lost 5 bases and the V segment lost 7 bases, leaving 8 bases of the junction unmatched. This CDR3 is built from 14 residues. CDR1 is SNHLY, CDR2 FYNNEI, per germline.

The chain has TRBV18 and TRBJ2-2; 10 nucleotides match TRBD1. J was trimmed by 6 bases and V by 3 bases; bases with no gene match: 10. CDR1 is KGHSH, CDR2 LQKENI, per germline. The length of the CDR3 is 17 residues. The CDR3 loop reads CASSPTGQGIFAGELFF. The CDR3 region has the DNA TGTGCCAGCTCACCCACGGGACAGGGGATTTTCGCCGGGGAGCTGTTTTTT.

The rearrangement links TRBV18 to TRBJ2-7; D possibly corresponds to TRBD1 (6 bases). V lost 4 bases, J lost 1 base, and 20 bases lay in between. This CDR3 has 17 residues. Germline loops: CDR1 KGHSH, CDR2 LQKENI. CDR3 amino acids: CASSQLPQGAKSYEQYF. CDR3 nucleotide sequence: TGTGCCAGCTCACAACTACCACAGGGTGCCAAATCCTACGAGCAGTACTTC.

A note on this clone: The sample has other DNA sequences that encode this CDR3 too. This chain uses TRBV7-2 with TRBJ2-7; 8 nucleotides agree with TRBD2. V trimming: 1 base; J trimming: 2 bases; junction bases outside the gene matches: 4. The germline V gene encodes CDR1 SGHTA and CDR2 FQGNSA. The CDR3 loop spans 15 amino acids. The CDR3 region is CASSLGAGGAYEQYF. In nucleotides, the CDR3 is TGTGCCAGCAGCTTAGGGGCGGGGGGTGCCTACGAGCAGTACTTC.

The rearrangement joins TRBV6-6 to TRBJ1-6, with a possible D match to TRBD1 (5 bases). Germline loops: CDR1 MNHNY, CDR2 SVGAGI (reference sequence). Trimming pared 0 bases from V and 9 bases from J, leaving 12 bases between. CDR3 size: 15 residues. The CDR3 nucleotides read TGTGCCAGCAGTTACTCAGCGGAGGGGAGTTCACCCCTCCACTTT. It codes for CASSYSAEGSSPLHF.

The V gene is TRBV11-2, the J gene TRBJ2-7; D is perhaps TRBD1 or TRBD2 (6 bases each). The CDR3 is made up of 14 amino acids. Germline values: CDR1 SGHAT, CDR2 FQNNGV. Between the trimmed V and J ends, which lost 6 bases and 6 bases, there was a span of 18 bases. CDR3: CASSSGGGYLEQYF. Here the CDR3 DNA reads TGTGCCAGCAGTTCCGGGGGCGGGTATCTCGAGCAGTACTTC.

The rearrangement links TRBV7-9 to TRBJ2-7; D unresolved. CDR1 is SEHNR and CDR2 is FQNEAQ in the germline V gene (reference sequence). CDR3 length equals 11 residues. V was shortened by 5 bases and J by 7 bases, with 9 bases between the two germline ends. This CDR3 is CASSPGSEQYF. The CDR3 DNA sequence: TGTGCCAGCAGCCCCGGTAGTGAGCAGTACTTC.

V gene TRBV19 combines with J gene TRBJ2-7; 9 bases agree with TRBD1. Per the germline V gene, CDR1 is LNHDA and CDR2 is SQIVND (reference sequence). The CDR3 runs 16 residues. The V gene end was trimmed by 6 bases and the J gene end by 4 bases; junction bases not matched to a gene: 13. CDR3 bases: TGTGCCAGTAGCCAGCTTTCCGGGACAGGGCAGTACGAGCAGTACTTC. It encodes CASSQLSGTGQYEQYF.